This T cell receptor (beta chain) was sequenced during a study of T cells in Graves' hyperthyroidism and ophthalmopathy. Amplification targeted TCR beta CDR3 regions from RNA transcripts. The HTBI set primed first-round TCR CDR3 RT-PCR. TCRdb independently ran MiXCR on the multiplex PCR reads; one entry per CDR3 protein. The table includes fewer than 400,000 distinct CDR3 sequences, just under 25% detected once. Any patient presenting with uncontrolled infection, other autoimmune disease, pregnancy or lactation was left out. The CDR3 runs 16 residues. Germline CDR1 and CDR2: MGHRA and YSYEKL. With 1 base clipped from V and 6 bases from J, the junction kept 12 bases outside the gene matches.

The sequenced material came from blood. J is TRBJ2-7 and V is TRBV4-1, with TRBD1 matching over 7 bases. The TCR originated in a man in his forties or fifties with Graves' hyperthyroidism. In DNA form, the CDR3 reads TGCGCCAGCAGCCAAGGTAGGGACAGTACCTTCCTCGAGCAGTACTTC. Protein: CASSQGRDSTFLEQYF.